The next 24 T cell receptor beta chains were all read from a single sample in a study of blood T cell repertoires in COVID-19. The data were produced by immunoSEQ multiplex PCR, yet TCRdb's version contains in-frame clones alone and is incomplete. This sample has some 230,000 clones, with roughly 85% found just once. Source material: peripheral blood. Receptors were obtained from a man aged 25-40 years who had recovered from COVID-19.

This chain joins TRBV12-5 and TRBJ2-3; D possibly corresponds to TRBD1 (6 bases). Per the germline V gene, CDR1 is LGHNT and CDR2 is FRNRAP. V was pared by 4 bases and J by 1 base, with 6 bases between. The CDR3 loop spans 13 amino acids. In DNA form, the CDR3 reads TGTGCTAGTGGTTGGGGGCGCACAGATACGCAGTATTTT. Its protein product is CASGWGRTDTQYF.

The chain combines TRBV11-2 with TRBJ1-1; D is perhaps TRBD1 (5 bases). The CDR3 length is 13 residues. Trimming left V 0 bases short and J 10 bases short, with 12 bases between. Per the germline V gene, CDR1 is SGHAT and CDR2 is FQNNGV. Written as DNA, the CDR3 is TGTGCCAGCAGCTTAGATAGGTCAAGGGGAGCTTTCTTT. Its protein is CASSLDRSRGAFF.

CDR3 coding DNA: TGTGCCAGCAGCGTAGGGATTAGCGCGAACACCGGGGAGCTGTTTTTT. Translation gives CASSVGISANTGELFF. The V call is TRBV9, the J call TRBJ2-2; possibly TRBD2 for D (5 bases). The V and J ends lost 0 bases and 0 bases respectively, with 9 bases between them. CDR3 size: 16 residues. Germline lookup yields CDR1 SGDLS and CDR2 YYNGEE.

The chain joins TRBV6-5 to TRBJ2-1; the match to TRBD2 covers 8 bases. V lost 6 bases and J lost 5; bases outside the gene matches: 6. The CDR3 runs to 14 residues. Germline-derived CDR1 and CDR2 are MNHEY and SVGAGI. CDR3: CASSPTGLDNEQFF. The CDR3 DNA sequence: TGTGCCAGCAGCCCGACGGGACTAGACAATGAGCAGTTCTTC.

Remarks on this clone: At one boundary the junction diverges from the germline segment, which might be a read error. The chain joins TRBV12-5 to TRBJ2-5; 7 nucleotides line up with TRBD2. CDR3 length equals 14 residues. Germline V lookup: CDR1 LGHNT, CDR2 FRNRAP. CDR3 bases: TGTGCTAGTGGCTTGGGACTACTCCAAGAGACCCAGTACTTC. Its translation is CASGLGLLQETQYF.

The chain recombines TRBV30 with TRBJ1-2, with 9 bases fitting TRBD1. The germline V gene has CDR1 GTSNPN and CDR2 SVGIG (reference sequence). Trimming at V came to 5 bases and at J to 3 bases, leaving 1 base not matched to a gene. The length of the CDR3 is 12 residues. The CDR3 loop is CAWGTGYYGYTF. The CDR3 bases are TGTGCCTGGGGGACAGGGTACTATGGCTACACCTTC.

In DNA form, the CDR3 reads TGCGCCAGCAGCTTGGAGGCGGTAGATTATAGCAATCAGCCCCAGCATTTT. It yields the protein CASSLEAVDYSNQPQHF. J is TRBJ1-5 and V is TRBV5-1; D is ambiguous. The CDR3 extends over 17 amino acids. V lost 0 bases and J 0 bases, leaving 13 bases between the germline ends. Per the germline V gene, CDR1 is SGHRS and CDR2 is YFSETQ.

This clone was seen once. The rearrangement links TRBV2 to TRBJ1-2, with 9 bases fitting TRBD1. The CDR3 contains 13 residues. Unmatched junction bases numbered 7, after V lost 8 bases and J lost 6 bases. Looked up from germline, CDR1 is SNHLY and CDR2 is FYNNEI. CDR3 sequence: CASVTRTGDGYTF. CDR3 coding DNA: TGTGCCAGCGTAACCCGGACAGGGGATGGCTACACCTTC.

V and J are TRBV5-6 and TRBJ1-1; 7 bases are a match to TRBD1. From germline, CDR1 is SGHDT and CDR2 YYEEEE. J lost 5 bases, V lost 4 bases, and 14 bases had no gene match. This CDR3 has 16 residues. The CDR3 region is CASSLLDRVYKTEAFF. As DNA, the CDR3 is TGTGCCAGCAGCCTCCTCGACAGGGTTTACAAGACTGAAGCTTTCTTT.

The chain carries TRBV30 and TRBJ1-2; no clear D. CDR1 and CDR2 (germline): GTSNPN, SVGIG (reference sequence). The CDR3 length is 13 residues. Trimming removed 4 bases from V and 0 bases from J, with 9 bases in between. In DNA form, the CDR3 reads TGTGCCTGGAAATCAGGTTCTAACTATGGCTACACCTTC. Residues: CAWKSGSNYGYTF.

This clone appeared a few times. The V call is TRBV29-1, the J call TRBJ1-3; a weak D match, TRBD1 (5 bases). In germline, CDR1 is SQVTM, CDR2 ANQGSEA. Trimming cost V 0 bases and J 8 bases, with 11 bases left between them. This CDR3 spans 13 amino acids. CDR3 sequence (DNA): TGCAGCGTTGAAGAGACAGTCAGGGACACCATATATTTT. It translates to CSVEETVRDTIYF.

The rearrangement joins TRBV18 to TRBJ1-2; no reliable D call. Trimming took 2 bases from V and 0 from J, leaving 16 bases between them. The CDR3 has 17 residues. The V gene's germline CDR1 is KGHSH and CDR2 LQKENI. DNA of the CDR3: TGTGCCAGCTCACCAGCCTCCGGGAGGTTGGCTAACTATGGCTACACCTTC. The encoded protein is CASSPASGRLANYGYTF.

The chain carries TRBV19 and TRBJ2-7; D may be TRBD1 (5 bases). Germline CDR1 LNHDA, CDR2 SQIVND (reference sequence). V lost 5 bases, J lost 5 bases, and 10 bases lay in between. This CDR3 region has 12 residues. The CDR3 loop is CASSQGLDEQYF. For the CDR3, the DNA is TGTGCCAGTAGTCAGGGTCTCGACGAGCAGTACTTC.

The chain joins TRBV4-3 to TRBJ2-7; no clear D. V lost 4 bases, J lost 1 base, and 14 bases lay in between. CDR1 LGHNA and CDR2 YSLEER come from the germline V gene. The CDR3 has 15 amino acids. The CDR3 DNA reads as TGCGCCAGCAGCCCGTCCCAGGCAGCATCCTACGAGCAGTACTTC. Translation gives CASSPSQAASYEQYF.

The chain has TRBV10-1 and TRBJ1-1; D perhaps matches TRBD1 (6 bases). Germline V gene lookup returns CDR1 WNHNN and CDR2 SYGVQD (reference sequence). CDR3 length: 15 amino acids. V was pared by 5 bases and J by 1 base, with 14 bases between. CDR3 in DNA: TGCGCCAGCAGTCCGGACAGACCGCGGAACACTGAAGCTTTCTTT. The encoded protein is CASSPDRPRNTEAFF.

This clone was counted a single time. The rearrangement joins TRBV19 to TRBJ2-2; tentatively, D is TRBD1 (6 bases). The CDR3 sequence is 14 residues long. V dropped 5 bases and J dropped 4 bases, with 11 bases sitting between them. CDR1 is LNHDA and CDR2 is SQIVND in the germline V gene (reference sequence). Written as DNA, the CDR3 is TGTGCCAGTAGTCCCCAGGGGCTCACCGGGGAGCTGTTTTTT. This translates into CASSPQGLTGELFF.

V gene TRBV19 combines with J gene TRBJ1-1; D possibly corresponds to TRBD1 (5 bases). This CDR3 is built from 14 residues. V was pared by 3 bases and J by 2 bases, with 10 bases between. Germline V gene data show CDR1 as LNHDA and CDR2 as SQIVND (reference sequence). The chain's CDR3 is CASSMWGVNTEAFF. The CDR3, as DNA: TGTGCCAGTAGTATGTGGGGGGTTAACACTGAAGCTTTCTTT.

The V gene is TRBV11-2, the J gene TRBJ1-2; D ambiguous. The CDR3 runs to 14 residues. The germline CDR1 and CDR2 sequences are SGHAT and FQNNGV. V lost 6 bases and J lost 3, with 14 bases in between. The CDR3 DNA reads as TGTGCCAGCAGTAACCTGGAGGTATACTATGGCTACACCTTC. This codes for CASSNLEVYYGYTF.

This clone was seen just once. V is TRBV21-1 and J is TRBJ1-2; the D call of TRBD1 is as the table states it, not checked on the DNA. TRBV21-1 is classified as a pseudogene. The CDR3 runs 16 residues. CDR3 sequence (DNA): TGTGCCAGCAGCACCCACAGGGGGCCAGCTAACTATGGCTACACCTTC. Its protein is CASSTHRGPANYGYTF.

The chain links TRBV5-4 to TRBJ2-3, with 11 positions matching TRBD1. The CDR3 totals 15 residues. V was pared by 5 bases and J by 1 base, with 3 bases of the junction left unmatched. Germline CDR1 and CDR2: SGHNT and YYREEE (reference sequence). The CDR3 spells CASSPDRGRTDTQYF. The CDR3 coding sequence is TGTGCCAGCAGTCCGGACAGGGGGCGCACAGATACGCAGTATTTT.

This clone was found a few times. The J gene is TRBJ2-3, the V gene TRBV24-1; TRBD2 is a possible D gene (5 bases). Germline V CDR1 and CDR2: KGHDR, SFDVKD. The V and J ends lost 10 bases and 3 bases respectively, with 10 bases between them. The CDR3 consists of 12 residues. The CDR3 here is CATASGTDTQYF. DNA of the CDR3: TGTGCCACAGCTTCGGGGACAGATACGCAGTATTTT.

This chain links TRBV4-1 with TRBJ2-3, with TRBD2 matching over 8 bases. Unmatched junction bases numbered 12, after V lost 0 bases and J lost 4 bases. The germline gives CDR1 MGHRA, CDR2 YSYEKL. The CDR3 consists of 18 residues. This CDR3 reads CASSQDFAPAGVADTQYF. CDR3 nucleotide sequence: TGCGCCAGCAGCCAAGATTTTGCTCCAGCGGGGGTAGCAGATACGCAGTATTTT.

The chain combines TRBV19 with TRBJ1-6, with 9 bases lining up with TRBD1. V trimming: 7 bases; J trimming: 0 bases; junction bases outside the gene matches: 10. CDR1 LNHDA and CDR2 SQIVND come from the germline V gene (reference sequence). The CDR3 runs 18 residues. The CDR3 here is CASMGTGPISSYNSPLHF. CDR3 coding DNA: TGTGCCAGTATGGGGACAGGGCCGATCAGCTCCTATAATTCACCCCTCCACTTT.

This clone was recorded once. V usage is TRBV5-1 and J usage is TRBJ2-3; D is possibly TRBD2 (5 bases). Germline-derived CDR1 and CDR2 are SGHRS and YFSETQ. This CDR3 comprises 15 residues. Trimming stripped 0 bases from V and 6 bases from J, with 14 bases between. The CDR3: CASSLVGPRGDTQYF. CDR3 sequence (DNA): TGCGCCAGCAGCTTGGTAGGACCCCGGGGTGATACGCAGTATTTT.